Listed below are T cell receptor beta chains from one sample, sequenced in a study of CD8 T cells in ankylosing spondylitis. TCRdb itself ran the 5' RACE reads through MiXCR, one entry per CDR3 protein. The profile shows a few hundred thousand distinct CDR3 sequences, roughly 20% of them singletons. Sequenced sample: blood, either unsorted or a sorted T cell fraction (not recorded which). The receptor set was obtained from a female donor with ankylosing spondylitis or in good health (not recorded which). The CDR3 runs from the conserved cysteine through the conserved F or W. D genes are given only for firm matches. Expanded clones get a size class; other rows say once, few or many, or leave the size out.

j_call | v_call | clone_size | d_call | cdr3_aa | cdr3_nt
TRBJ2-1 | TRBV20-1 | many | . | CSARDRHNEQFF | TGCAGTGCTAGAGACCGACACAATGAGCAGTTCTTC
TRBJ2-1 | TRBV20-1 | few | TRBD2 | CSARPPILAGIRSRYNEQFF | TGCAGTGCTAGACCCCCCATACTAGCGGGGATAAGAAGTCGGTACAATGAGCAGTTCTTC
TRBJ2-7 | TRBV21-1 | many | . | CASPIPGAEEQYF | TGTGCCAGCCCAATACCCGGGGCGGAAGAGCAGTACTTC
TRBJ1-4 | TRBV6-1 | . | . | CASSDGGLNEKLFF | TGTGCCAGCAGTGACGGGGGGCTGAATGAAAAACTGTTTTTT
TRBJ2-7 | TRBV12-3/TRBV12-4 | . | . | CASSPPGRANEQYF | TGTGCCAGCAGTCCCCCGGGCAGGGCCAACGAGCAGTACTTC
TRBJ1-5 | TRBV20-1 | few | . | CSATQGSNQPQHF | TGCAGTGCTACTCAGGGGAGCAATCAGCCCCAGCATTTT
TRBJ2-3 | TRBV6-1 | . | TRBD2 | CASSRSGRSIADTQYF | TGTGCCAGCAGTCGGAGCGGGAGAAGCATCGCAGATACGCAGTATTTT
TRBJ1-4 | TRBV20-1 | few | TRBD1 | CSARDGQGPREKLFF | TGCAGTGCTAGAGATGGACAGGGCCCTAGAGAAAAACTGTTTTTT
TRBJ2-3 | TRBV7-9 | few | . | CASSLALGSGRTDTQYF | TGTGCCAGCAGCTTAGCCTTGGGGAGCGGCCGCACAGATACGCAGTATTTT
TRBJ1-1 | TRBV12-3/TRBV12-4 | many | . | CASSAGTSEAFF | TGTGCCAGCAGTGCCGGGACCTCTGAAGCTTTCTTT
TRBJ1-5 | TRBV4-2 | . | . | CASSQEPAGEAPQHF | TGTGCCAGCAGCCAAGAGCCGGCAGGTGAGGCGCCCCAGCATTTT
TRBJ2-7 | TRBV5-1 | many | . | CASSLSTGSYEQYF | TGCGCCAGCAGCTTGTCTACAGGGTCCTACGAGCAGTACTTC
TRBJ2-3 | TRBV7-2 | few | . | CASSFLVDTQYF | TGTGCCAGCAGCTTCCTCGTAGATACGCAGTATTTT
TRBJ2-1 | TRBV9 | few | . | CASSDLLGVGQFF | TGTGCCAGCAGCGACCTATTGGGAGTCGGGCAGTTCTTC
TRBJ1-2 | TRBV6-1 | few | . | CASKSSGRANYGYTF | TGTGCCAGCAAATCTTCGGGCCGCGCTAACTATGGCTACACCTTC
TRBJ2-1 | TRBV7-2 | many | TRBD1 | CASSLGAGTGNNEQFF | TGTGCCAGCAGCTTAGGGGCCGGGACAGGGAATAATGAGCAGTTCTTC
TRBJ2-1 | TRBV5-1 | few | TRBD2 | CASSLVGGRAVDEQFF | TGCGCCAGCAGCTTGGTCGGCGGGAGGGCCGTCGATGAGCAGTTCTTC
TRBJ2-1 | TRBV7-2 | . | TRBD1 | CASSRGQGARVDDF | TGTGCCAGCAGCCGAGGCCAGGGGGCGCGGGTCGACGACTTC
TRBJ2-5 | TRBV12-3/TRBV12-4 | few | TRBD2 | CASSLGLASETQYF | TGTGCCAGCAGCTTGGGACTAGCGTCAGAGACCCAGTACTTC
TRBJ2-3 | TRBV20-1 | many | TRBD2 | CSAPWSGGDRDTQYF | TGCAGTGCTCCATGGTCGGGGGGGGACCGGGATACGCAGTATTTT
TRBJ1-1 | TRBV20-1 | . | . | CSAWGEITEAFF | TGCAGTGCTTGGGGGGAAATCACTGAAGCTTTCTTT
TRBJ2-5 | TRBV2 | few | . | CASRVDRQETQYF | TGTGCCAGCAGGGTGGACAGACAAGAGACCCAGTACTTC
TRBJ2-1 | TRBV10-3 | many | . | CAISPDNEQFF | TGTGCCATCAGTCCCGACAATGAGCAGTTCTTC
TRBJ2-4 | TRBV4-1 | . | TRBD2 | CASSQDQPRGGIQYF | TGCGCCAGCAGCCAAGATCAGCCCCGGGGGGGCATTCAGTACTTC
TRBJ2-5 | TRBV5-6 | many | . | CASSLGRYQETQYF | TGTGCCAGCAGCTTGGGGCGGTATCAGGAGACCCAGTACTTC
TRBJ2-1 | TRBV9 | . | TRBD2 | CASSPRVAGEYEQFF | TGTGCCAGCAGCCCTAGGGTAGCGGGAGAGTATGAGCAGTTCTTC
TRBJ2-1 | TRBV7-2 | many | TRBD2 | CASSPTSREQFF | TGTGCCAGCAGCCCGACTAGCAGAGAGCAGTTCTTC
TRBJ2-7 | TRBV5-6 | . | . | CASSLSIGYEQYF | TGTGCCAGCAGCTTGAGTATTGGCTACGAGCAGTACTTC
TRBJ2-1 | TRBV6-6 | . | . | CASSYGAGDEQFF | TGTGCCAGCAGTTACGGGGCAGGGGATGAGCAGTTCTTC
TRBJ2-7 | TRBV7-9 | . | TRBD2 | CAISTGLAGSYEQYF | TGTGCCATTTCAACCGGACTAGCGGGGTCCTACGAGCAGTACTTC
TRBJ1-2 | TRBV6-5 | few | TRBD1 | CASNSGTGAYGYTF | TGTGCCAGCAATTCCGGGACAGGGGCCTATGGCTACACCTTC
TRBJ1-2 | TRBV28 | . | . | CASSSSLTRPLTF | TGTGCCAGCAGCTCGAGCCTCACAAGGCCCTTAACCTTC
TRBJ2-3 | TRBV20-1 | few | . | CSAGARSNTDTQYF | TGCAGTGCTGGAGCTAGAAGCAACACAGATACGCAGTATTTT
TRBJ1-2 | TRBV5-6 | . | TRBD1 | CASSPGTGRLSYGYTF | TGTGCCAGCAGCCCGGGGACAGGGCGATTGAGCTATGGCTACACCTTC
TRBJ2-3 | TRBV7-2 | . | . | CASSFPWDTQYF | TGTGCCAGCAGCTTTCCTTGGGATACGCAGTATTTT
TRBJ1-2 | TRBV18 | . | TRBD1 | CASSRGGQGTNYGYTF | TGTGCCAGCTCACGAGGGGGACAGGGGACTAACTATGGCTACACCTTC
TRBJ2-3 | TRBV20-1 | . | . | CSAWTDPADTQYF | TGCAGTGCTTGGACAGACCCGGCAGATACGCAGTATTTT
TRBJ2-2 | TRBV5-1 | few | . | CASSEAAENTGELFF | TGCGCCAGCAGCGAGGCTGCGGAGAACACCGGGGAGCTGTTTTTT
TRBJ2-7 | TRBV7-2 | . | . | CASSLAGPYEQYF | TGTGCCAGCAGCTTAGCCGGGCCGTACGAGCAGTACTTC
TRBJ2-7 | TRBV20-1 | few | . | CSARLGGEQYF | TGCAGTGCTAGACTAGGGGGCGAGCAGTACTTC
TRBJ2-7 | TRBV29-1 | many | . | CSVGTGPALEQYF | TGCAGCGTTGGAACGGGTCCAGCACTCGAGCAGTACTTC
TRBJ2-2 | TRBV6-1 | many | . | CASSPTGGVGELFF | TGTGCCAGCAGTCCTACAGGGGGGGTCGGGGAGCTGTTTTTT
TRBJ2-7 | TRBV7-8 | . | . | CASSLDGRNYEQYF | TGTGCCAGCAGCTTAGACGGCAGAAACTACGAGCAGTACTTC
TRBJ1-5 | TRBV6-1 | . | . | CASSGGGWYSNQPQHF | TGTGCCAGCAGTGGGGGGGGGTGGTACAGCAATCAGCCCCAGCATTTT
TRBJ2-1 | TRBV12-3/TRBV12-4 | . | . | CASSPALGLFNEQFF | TGTGCCAGCAGCCCTGCCTTAGGACTGTTCAATGAGCAGTTCTTC
TRBJ2-5 | TRBV18 | few | . | CASSPRQEETQYF | TGTGCCAGCTCACCACGACAGGAAGAGACCCAGTACTTC
TRBJ2-1 | TRBV4-3 | few | . | CASSQEEAVSYNEQFF | TGCGCCAGCAGCCAAGAAGAGGCGGTTTCCTACAATGAGCAGTTCTTC
TRBJ2-7 | TRBV28 | few | TRBD1 | CASSSASTGDPPYEQYF | TGTGCCAGCAGTTCTGCGTCGACAGGGGACCCCCCCTACGAGCAGTACTTC
TRBJ2-7 | TRBV4-3 | . | TRBD2 | CASSQGLVRGEQYF | TGCGCCAGCAGCCAAGGTCTGGTGCGGGGGGAGCAGTACTTC
TRBJ2-6 | TRBV27 | few | . | CASSPLWDYLSGANVLTF | TGTGCCAGCAGCCCCCTCTGGGATTATCTCTCTGGGGCCAACGTCCTGACTTTC
TRBJ2-1 | TRBV5-5 | . | . | CASSRVGSDEQFF | TGTGCCAGCAGCCGTGTGGGAAGCGATGAGCAGTTCTTC
TRBJ2-1 | TRBV7-8 | few | TRBD2 | CASSLGRGGPNEQFF | TGTGCCAGCAGCTTGGGTCGGGGAGGGCCAAATGAGCAGTTCTTC
TRBJ2-1 | TRBV7-9 | . | TRBD2 | CASSQEGGRARNEQFF | TGTGCCAGCAGCCAAGAGGGCGGGAGGGCCAGAAATGAGCAGTTCTTC
TRBJ2-1 | TRBV24-1 | few | . | CATSDSRVSSYNEQFF | TGTGCCACCAGTGATTCGAGGGTCAGCTCCTACAATGAGCAGTTCTTC
TRBJ1-2 | TRBV14 | few | . | CASSQDRFYSHGYTF | TGTGCCAGCAGCCAAGATCGCTTCTACAGCCATGGCTACACCTTC
TRBJ2-1 | TRBV18 | few | TRBD2 | CASSEGLAGSSEQFF | TGTGCCAGCTCAGAAGGACTAGCGGGAAGTAGTGAGCAGTTCTTC
TRBJ2-3 | TRBV5-6 | . | TRBD2 | CASSLGTSGTDTQYF | TGTGCCAGCAGCTTGGGGACTAGCGGGACAGATACGCAGTATTTT
TRBJ2-3 | TRBV6-1 | . | TRBD2 | CASSELMAGGPDTQYF | TGTGCCAGCAGTGAACTTATGGCGGGAGGGCCAGATACGCAGTATTTT
TRBJ2-3 | TRBV7-2 | . | . | CASSESDNTQYF | TGTGCCAGCAGCGAATCAGACAATACGCAGTATTTT